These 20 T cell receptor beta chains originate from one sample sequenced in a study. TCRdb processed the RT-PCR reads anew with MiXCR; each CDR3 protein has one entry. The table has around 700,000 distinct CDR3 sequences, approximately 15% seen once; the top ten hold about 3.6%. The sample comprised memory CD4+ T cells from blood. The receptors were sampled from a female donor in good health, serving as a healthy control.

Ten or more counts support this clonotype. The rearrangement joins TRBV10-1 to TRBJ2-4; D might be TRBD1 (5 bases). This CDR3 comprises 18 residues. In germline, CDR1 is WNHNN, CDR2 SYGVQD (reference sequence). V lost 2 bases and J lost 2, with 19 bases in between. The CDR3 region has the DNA TGCGCCAGCAGTGAGAGAAGAACAGGTGACCTATCCAAAAACATTCAGTACTTC. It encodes CASSERRTGDLSKNIQYF.

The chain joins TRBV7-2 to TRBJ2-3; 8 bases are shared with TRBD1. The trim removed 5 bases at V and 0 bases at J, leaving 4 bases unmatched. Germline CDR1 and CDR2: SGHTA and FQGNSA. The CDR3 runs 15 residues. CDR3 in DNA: TGTGCCAGCAGCCGGGACAGGAGTAGCACAGATACGCAGTATTTT. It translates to CASSRDRSSTDTQYF.

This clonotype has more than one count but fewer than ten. The CDR3 DNA reads as TGTGCCAGCAATGTGAGGGGACCCCTCCACTTT. Protein: CASNVRGPLHF. The rearrangement links TRBV28 to TRBJ1-6; a possible D gene is TRBD1 (5 bases). Germline V gene sequence: CDR1 MDHEN, CDR2 SYDVKM. The CDR3 runs 11 residues. Deletions cut 7 bases from V and 12 bases from J, with 10 bases between.

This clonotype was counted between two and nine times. The chain's CDR3 is CASSSSFYNEQFF. The CDR3 DNA follows: TGTGCCAGCAGCTCTAGTTTCTACAATGAGCAGTTCTTC. The V gene is TRBV11-1, the J gene TRBJ2-1; the D is unclear. CDR1 and CDR2 (germline): SGHAT, FQDESV (reference sequence). The CDR3 consists of 13 residues. Trimming took 4 bases from V and 3 from J, leaving 7 bases between them.

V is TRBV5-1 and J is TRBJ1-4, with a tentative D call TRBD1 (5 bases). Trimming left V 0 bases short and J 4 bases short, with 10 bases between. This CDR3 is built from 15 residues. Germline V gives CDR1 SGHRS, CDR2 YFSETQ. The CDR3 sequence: CASSLVAGFNEKLFF. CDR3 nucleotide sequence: TGCGCCAGCAGCTTGGTGGCAGGGTTTAATGAAAAACTGTTTTTT.

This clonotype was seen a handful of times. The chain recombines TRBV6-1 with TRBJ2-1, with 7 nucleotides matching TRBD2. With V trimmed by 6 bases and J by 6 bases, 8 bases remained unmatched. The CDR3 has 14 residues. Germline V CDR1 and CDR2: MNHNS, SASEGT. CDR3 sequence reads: CASRSGTTLNEQFF. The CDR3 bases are TGTGCCAGCAGAAGCGGGACCACTCTCAATGAGCAGTTCTTC.

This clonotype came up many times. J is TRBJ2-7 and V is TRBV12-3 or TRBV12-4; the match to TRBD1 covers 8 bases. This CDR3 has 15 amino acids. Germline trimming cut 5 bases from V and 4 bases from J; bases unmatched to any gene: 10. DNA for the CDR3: TGTGCCAGCAGTACACTTGCCGGGACAGGTTACGAGCAGTACTTC. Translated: CASSTLAGTGYEQYF.

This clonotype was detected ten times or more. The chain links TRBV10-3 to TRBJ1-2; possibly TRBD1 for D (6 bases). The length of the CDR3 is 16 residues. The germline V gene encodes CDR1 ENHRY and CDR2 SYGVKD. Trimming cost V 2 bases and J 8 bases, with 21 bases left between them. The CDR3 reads CAISEGGQAAMKGYTF. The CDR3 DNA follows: TGTGCCATCAGTGAGGGGGGGCAGGCCGCTATGAAGGGCTACACCTTC.

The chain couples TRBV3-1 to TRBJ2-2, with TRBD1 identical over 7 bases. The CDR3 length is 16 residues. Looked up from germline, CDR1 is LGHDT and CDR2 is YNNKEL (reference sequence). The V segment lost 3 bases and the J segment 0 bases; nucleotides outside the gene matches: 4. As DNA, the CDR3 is TGTGCCAGCAGCCATACAGGGGTTTCGAACACCGGGGAGCTGTTTTTT. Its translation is CASSHTGVSNTGELFF.

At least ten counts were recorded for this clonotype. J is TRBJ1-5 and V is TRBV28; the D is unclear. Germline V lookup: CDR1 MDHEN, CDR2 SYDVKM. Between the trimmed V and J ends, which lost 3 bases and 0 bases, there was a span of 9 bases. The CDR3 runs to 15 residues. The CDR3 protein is CASSFGGNSNQPQHF. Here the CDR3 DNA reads TGTGCCAGCAGTTTCGGTGGAAATAGCAATCAGCCCCAGCATTTT. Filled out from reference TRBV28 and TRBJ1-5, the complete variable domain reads DVKVTQSSRYLVKRTGEKVFLECVQDMDHENMFWYRQDPGLGLRLIYFSYDVKMKEKGDIPEGYSVSREKKERFSLILESASTNQTSMYLCASSFGGNSNQPQHFGDGTRLSIL.

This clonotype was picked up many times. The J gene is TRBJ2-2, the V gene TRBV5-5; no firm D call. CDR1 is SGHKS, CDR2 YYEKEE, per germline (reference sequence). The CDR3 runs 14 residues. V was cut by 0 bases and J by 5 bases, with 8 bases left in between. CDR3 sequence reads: CASSLGMTTGELFF. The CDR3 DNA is TGTGCCAGCAGCTTGGGTATGACTACCGGGGAGCTGTTTTTT.

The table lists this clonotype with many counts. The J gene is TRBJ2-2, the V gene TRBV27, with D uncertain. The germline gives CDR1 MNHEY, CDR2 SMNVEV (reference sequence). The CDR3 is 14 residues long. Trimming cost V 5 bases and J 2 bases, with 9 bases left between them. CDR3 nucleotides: TGTGCCAGCAGTGTACTCCGAAACACCGGGGAGCTGTTTTTT. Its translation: CASSVLRNTGELFF.

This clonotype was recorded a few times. CDR3 DNA sequence: TGCGCCAGCAGCCAAAAAGGACTAGCGGGGGGCTCGGTAATCGGGGAGCTGTTTTTT. Protein: CASSQKGLAGGSVIGELFF. The chain is built from TRBV4-3 and TRBJ2-2, with 14 bases that match TRBD2. The CDR3 length is 19 residues. The V gene's germline CDR1 is LGHNA and CDR2 YSLEER. V lost 2 bases and J lost 7; bases outside the gene matches: 12.

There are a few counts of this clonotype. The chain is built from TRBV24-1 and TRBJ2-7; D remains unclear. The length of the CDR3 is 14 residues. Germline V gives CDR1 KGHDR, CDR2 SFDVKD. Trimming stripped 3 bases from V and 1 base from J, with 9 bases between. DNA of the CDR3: TGTGCCACCAGTGATCCCCACGCATCCTACGAGCAGTACTTC. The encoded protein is CATSDPHASYEQYF.

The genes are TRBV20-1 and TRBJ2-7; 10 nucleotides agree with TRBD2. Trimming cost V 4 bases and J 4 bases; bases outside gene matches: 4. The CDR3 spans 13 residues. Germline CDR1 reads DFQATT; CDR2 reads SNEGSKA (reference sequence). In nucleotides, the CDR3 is TGCAGTGCTACCGCGGGACTAGCGTACGAGCAGTACTTC. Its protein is CSATAGLAYEQYF.

This CDR3 is CASSPTSGRLYTQYF. CDR3 nucleotides: TGTGCCAGCAGTCCAACTAGCGGGAGGTTGTATACGCAGTATTTT. V and J are TRBV6-2 or TRBV6-3 and TRBJ2-3, with 12 nucleotides matching TRBD2. CDR3 length equals 15 residues. Trimming removed 5 bases from V and 7 bases from J; junction bases left unmatched: 7. Looked up from germline, CDR1 is MNHEY and CDR2 is SVGEGT.

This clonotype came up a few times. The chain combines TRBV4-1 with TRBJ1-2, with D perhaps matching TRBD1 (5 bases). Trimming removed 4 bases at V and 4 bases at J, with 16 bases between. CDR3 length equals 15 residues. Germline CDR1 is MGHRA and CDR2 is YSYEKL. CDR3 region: CASSPGRGRGYGYTF. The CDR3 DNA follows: TGCGCCAGCAGCCCCGGACGGGGACGCGGCTATGGCTACACCTTC.

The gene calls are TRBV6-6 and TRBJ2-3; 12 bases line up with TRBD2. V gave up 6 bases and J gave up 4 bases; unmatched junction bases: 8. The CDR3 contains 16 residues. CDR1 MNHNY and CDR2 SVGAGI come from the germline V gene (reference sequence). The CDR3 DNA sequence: TGTGCCAGCAGGAGACTAGCGGGAGTAGGGGCAGATACGCAGTATTTT. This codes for CASRRLAGVGADTQYF.

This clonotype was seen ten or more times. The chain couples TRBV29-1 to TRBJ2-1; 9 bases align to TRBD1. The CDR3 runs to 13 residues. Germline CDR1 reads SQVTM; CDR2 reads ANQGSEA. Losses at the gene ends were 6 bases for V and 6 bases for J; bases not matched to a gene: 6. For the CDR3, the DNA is TGCAGCGTGGTTAAGACAGGGGGCAATGAGCAGTTCTTC. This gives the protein CSVVKTGGNEQFF.

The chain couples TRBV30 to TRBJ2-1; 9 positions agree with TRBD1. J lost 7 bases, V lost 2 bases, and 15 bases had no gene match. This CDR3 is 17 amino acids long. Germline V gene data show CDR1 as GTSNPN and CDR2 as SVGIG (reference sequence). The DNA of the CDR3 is TGTGCCTGGAGTTTAAAAGGTGGGGGACAGGGAAGGAATGAGCAGTTCTTC. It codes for CAWSLKGGGQGRNEQFF.